This record covers a single T cell receptor beta chain. The target of this receptor is not known. No clone much larger than this one lies a single base away; base qualities are absent. This sample stems from a study of blood T cell repertoires in COVID-19 (dated by TCRdb to about 2020). Describing the broader study: Collaborator samples came from the United States, Italy and Spain and covered acute and convalescent phases of COVID-19. The prospective study material was composed of cDNA or gDNA derived from T cells, B-cell-depleted T cells, or PBMCs. Subjects who had been exposed to COVID-19, were actively infected with it, or had recovered from it provided the deeply sampled blood TCRbeta repertoires that made up the dataset. The repertoires were made available in a free public database intended to serve as a resource for research on the immune response to SARS-CoV-2. Samples came from the ongoing ImmuneRACE study (first 160 participants) plus 1,254 subjects from 6 global collaborators. The sample metadata nearly always contained a de-identified subject ID, COVID-19 status, age in years and sex. Where available, HLA class I and class II types were obtained from metadata supplied by the sample provider rather than from assay-based typing. Overall results and qualifications from the work: The quantity of clinical and demographic metadata differed by source and by participant and was supplied without curation.

TCRbeta CDR3 regions were amplified from genomic DNA by means of the immunoSEQ Assay, a bias-controlled multiplex PCR. The paper's data handling went like this. The number of nucleated cells in each sample was estimated by amplification of reference gene primers within the assay. To quantify the absolute abundance of each unique TCRbeta CDR3 rearrangement, sequence reads were collapsed and filtered. For each sample, productive Simpson clonality was calculated by taking the square root of Simpson's diversity index across productive rearrangements. TCRdb stores this immuneACCESS table with in-frame sequences only. Part of the clones is absent; in the studies checked, under half of the shortfall reflects unresolved V genes, and no reason is known for the rest. V and J calls and clone size come straight from that table; D and trimming were deduced from the DNA. Here the sample has 300,000 to 350,000 clones; more than 70% occur a single time. 1.5% to 2% of the sample is held by the ten biggest clonotypes.

One collaborating source in Seattle enrolled patients while the patients were actively infected and followed the patients over time throughout the course of disease. Whole blood was collected in K2EDTA tubes by collaborating institutions according to the institutions' own protocols. Collaborator samples were shipped for TCRbeta analysis as frozen whole blood, isolated PBMCs, or DNA extracted from either sample type. V is reduced by 3 bases and J by 3 bases, leaving a spacing of 5 bases between them. The CDR3 sequence holds 12 residues, the cysteine and phenylalanine included. This entry keeps only the CDR3 DNA: 36 bases, framed from base 1. CDR1 and CDR2, per the germline V gene (reference sequence), are SEHNR and FQNEAQ.

The sequencing sample was made of peripheral blood. The V gene is TRBV7-9 and the J gene is TRBJ1-2; the D gene assignment is ambiguous. This TCR came from a woman aged 25 to 45 with COVID-19, enrolled during active disease. The DNA sequence is given as TGTGCCAGCAGCTTCCCCGACTATGGCTACACCTTC. This encodes CASSFPDYGYTF.